This T cell receptor beta chain was sequenced in a study of OX40 agonist ivuxolimab in advanced cancers. Study details: The dose-escalation cohort was approximately 81% male, with a mean age of approximately 61 years, ranging roughly 23 to 85.

The data were produced by immunoSEQ multiplex PCR, yet TCRdb's version contains in-frame clones alone and is incomplete. The sample holds roughly 100,000 clones; nearly 90% are singletons and the top ten take approximately 0.16%. Study findings and constraints: At 0.1 to 3.0 mg/kg, clonal expansion of CD4+ and CD8+ blood T cells had occurred by week 6. CD8+ T cells were the subset that, on average, had more expanded clones than CD4+. Some nonresponders additionally presented with little normalized T-cell clonal expansion.

The table lists this clone with a few counts. The antigen remains unidentified. The receptor comes from an adult with an advanced solid tumor such as melanoma, head and neck, liver or kidney cancer. This material consisted of CD4+ or CD8+ T cells sorted from blood, taken in a trial of the OX40 agonist ivuxolimab.

CDR3 sequence: CASSGSQGWQYF. The CDR3 DNA is TGTGCCAGCAGTGGTTCCCAGGGTTGGCAGTACTTC. The chain employs TRBV6-1 and TRBJ2-7, with D tentatively TRBD1 (5 bases). The germline CDR1 and CDR2 sequences are MNHNS and SASEGT. This CDR3 region has 12 residues. V lost 4 bases to trimming and J lost 9 bases, with 13 bases between them.